This T cell receptor beta chain was captured in a study of shared clonotypes between healthy human individuals. To note about this clone: The antigen remains unidentified.

Those who donated were healthy HIV-negative adults, with no recent acute infections or vaccinations reported. Study-level results: Among donors, the sharing of clonotypes was expected to be influenced by sequencing depth.

Sequencing was performed with immunoSEQ multiplex PCR; in TCRdb, only in-frame clones are kept and a portion is missing. The repertoire holds 550,000 to 800,000 clones, 90% seen once, with around a third in the top ten. The sequenced sample was memory CD8+ T cells from PBMCs. Noted subset: CD45RO+ cells pooled with CCR7-negative TemRA cells. The receptor was isolated from a man aged 18-30 years in good health. Some clones in this sample may be carry-over from other donors' samples.

This CDR3 is CAGTRPFIAKNIQYF. The CDR3 coding sequence is TGTGCCGGAACCAGGCCTTTCATAGCCAAAAACATTCAGTACTTC. This chain connects TRBV6-1 to TRBJ2-4, with D unresolved. V lost 11 bases and J lost 0, with 17 bases in between. Germline CDR1 MNHNS, CDR2 SASEGT. This CDR3 comprises 15 residues.